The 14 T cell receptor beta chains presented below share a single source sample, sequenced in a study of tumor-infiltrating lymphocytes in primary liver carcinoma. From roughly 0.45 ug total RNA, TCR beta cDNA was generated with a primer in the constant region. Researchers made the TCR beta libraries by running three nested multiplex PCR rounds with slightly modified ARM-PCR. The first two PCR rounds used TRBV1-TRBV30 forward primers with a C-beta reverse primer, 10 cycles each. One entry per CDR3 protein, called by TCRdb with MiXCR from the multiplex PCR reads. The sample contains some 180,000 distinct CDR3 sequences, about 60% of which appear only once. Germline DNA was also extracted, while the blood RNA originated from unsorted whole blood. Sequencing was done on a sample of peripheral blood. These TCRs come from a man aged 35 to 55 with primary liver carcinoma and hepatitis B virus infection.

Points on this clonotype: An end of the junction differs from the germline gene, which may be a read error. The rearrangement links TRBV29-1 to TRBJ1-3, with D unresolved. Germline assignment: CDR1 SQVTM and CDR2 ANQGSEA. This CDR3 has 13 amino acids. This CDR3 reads CSGMDGGRNAIYF. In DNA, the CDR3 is TGCAGCGGTATGGACGGCGGAAGAAACGCCATATATTTT. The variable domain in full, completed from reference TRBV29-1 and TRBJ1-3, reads SAVISQKPSRDICQRGTSLTIQCQVDSQVTMMFWYRQQPGQSLTLIATANQGSEATYESGFVIDKFPISRPNLTFSTLTVSNMSPEDSSIYLCSGMDGGRNAIYFGEGSWLTVV.

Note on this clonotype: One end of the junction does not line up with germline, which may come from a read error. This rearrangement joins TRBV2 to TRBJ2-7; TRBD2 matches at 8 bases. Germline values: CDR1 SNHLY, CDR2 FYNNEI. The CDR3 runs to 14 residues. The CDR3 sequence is CASSADSGNYGQYF. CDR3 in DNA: TGTGCCAGCAGTGCTGATAGCGGGAACTACGGGCAGTACTTC.

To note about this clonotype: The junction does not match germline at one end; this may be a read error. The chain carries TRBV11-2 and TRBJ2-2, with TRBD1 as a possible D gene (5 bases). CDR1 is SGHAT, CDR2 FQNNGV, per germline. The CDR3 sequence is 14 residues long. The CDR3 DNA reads TGTACCAGCAGTCGACAGTCGAACACCTGGGAGCTGTTTTTT. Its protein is CTSSRQSNTWELFF.

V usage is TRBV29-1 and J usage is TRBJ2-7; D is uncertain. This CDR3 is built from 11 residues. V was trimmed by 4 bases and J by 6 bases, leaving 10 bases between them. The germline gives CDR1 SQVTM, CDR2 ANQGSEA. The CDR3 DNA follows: TGCAGCGTTGTAGATGAGAGCGAGCAGTACTTC. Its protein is CSVVDESEQYF.

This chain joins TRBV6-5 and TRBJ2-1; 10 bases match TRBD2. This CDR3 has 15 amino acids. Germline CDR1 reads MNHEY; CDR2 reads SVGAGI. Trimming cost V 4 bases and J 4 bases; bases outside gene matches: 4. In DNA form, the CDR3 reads TGTGCCAGCAGTTCCGGACTAGCGGTTTACAATGAGCAGTTCTTC. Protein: CASSSGLAVYNEQFF.

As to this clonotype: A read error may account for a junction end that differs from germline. In DNA, the CDR3 is TGTGCCAGCAGCTCCCTCCGGCAGGGCTCTGGAACCACCATATATTTT. Translation gives CASSSLRQGSGTTIYF. The chain is built from TRBV11-2 and TRBJ1-3; weak D call: TRBD1 (5 bases). The CDR3 runs to 16 residues. Germline V lookup: CDR1 SGHAT, CDR2 FQNNGV.

The chain's CDR3 is CASYPEQGNYEQYF. CDR3 sequence (DNA): TGTGCCAGCTACCCGGAACAGGGGAACTATGAGCAGTACTTC. The chain combines TRBV6-5 with TRBJ2-7; 7 bases fit TRBD1. This CDR3 is built from 14 residues. Germline V gives CDR1 MNHEY, CDR2 SVGAGI. V shed 8 bases and J 7 bases; nucleotides not matched to a gene: 14.

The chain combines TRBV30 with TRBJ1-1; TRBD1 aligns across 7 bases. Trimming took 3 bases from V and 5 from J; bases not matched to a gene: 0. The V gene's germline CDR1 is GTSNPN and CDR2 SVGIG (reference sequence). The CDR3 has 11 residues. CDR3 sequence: CAWSRGTEAFF. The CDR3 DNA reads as TGTGCCTGGAGCAGGGGGACTGAAGCTTTCTTT.

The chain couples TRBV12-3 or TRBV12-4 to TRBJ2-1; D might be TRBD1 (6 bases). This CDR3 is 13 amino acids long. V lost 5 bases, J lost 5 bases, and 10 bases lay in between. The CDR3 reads CASSLQGNNEQFF. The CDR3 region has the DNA TGTGCCAGCAGTCTACAGGGCAACAATGAGCAGTTCTTC.

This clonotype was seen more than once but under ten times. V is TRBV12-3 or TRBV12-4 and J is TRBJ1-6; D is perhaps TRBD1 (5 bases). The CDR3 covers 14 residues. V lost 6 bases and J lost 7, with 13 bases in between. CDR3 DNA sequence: TGTGCCAGCAGCTTCCGGGACTGGAATTCACCCCTCCACTTT. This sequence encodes CASSFRDWNSPLHF.

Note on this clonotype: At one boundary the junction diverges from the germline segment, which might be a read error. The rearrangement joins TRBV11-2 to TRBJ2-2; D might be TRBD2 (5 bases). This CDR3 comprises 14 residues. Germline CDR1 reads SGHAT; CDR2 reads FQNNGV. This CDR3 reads CVSSLVTRTGELFF. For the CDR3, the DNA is TGTGTCAGCAGCTTAGTAACGCGCACCGGGGAGTTGTTTTTT. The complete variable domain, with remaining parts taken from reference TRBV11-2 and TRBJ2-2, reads EAGVAQSPRYKIIEKRQSVAFWCNPISGHATLYWYQQILGQGPKLLIQFQNNGVVDDSQLPKDRFSAERLKGVDSTLKIQPAKLEDSAVYLCVSSLVTRTGELFFGEGSRLTVL.

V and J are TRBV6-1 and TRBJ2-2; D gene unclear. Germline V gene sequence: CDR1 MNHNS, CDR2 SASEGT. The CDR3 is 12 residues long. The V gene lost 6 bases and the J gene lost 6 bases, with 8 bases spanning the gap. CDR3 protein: CASSKVAGELFF. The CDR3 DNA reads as TGTGCCAGCAGCAAGGTGGCCGGGGAGCTGTTTTTT.

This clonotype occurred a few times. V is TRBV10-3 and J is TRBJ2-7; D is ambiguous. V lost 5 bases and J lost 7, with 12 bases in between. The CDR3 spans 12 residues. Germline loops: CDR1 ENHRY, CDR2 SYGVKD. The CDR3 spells CAISPQDGEQYF. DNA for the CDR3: TGTGCCATCAGTCCTCAGGACGGGGAGCAGTACTTC.

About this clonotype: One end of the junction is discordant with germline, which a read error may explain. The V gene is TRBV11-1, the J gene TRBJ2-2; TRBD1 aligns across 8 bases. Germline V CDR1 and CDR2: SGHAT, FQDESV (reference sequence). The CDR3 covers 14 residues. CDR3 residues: CASRPGTGTGVLFF. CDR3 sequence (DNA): TGTGCCAGCAGACCCGGGACAGGCACCGGGGTGCTGTTTTTC.